There are a few counts of the clone carrying this TCR beta chain. The time point: longitudinal time-point 2. 2 million unsorted PBMCs were stored in RNAlater at -80 °C before RNA extraction. The CDR3 has 18 residues. CDR1 and CDR2 from the germline V gene are SGHRS and YFSETQ. The V gene lost 0 bases and the J gene lost 1 base, with 14 bases spanning the gap. In TCRdb, the 5' RACE reads were re-called with MiXCR into one record per CDR3 protein. The sample contains approximately 89,000 distinct CDR3 sequences, about 13% of which appear only once. This entry comes from a study of neurological immune-mediated disorders.

The TCR originated in a female donor with HTLV-1-associated myelopathy (HAM/TSP). Sequenced material: PBMCs. The chain uses TRBV5-1 and TRBJ1-6; no firm D call. Here the CDR3 reads CASSLESGIGSYNSPLHF. CDR3 nucleotide sequence: TGCGCCAGCAGCTTGGAGAGTGGGATTGGGTCCTATAATTCACCCCTCCACTTT.